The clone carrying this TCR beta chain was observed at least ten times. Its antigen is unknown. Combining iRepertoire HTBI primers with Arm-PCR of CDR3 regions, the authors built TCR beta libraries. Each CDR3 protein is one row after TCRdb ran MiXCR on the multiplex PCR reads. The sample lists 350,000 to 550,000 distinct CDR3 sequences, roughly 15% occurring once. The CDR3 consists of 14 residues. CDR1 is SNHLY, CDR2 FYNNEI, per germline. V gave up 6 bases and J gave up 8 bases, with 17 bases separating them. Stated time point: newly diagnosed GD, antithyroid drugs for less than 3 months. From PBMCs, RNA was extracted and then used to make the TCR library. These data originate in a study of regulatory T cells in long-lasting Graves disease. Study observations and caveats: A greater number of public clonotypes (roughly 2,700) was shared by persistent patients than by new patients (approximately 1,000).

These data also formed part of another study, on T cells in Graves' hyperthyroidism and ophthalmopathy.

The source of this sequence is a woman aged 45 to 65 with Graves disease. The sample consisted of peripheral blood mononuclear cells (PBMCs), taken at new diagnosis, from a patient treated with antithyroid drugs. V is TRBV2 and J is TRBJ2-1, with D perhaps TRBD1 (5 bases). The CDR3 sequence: CASRTGLLRDEQFF. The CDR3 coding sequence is TGTGCCAGCAGAACAGGTTTGCTTCGGGATGAGCAGTTCTTC.